A selection of T cell receptor beta chains follows, all from one sample in a study of identical twins. In TCRdb, the 5' RACE reads were re-called with MiXCR into one record per CDR3 protein. Seen here are hundreds of thousands of distinct CDR3 sequences, 8% to 9.5% observed once, and the top ten hold about 7.1%. This sample was also put to use in a study of yellow fever vaccine responses in identical twins.

Material: CD8+ T cells sorted from blood. The receptors come from a young woman in good health. Each CDR3 is given with its conserved first and last residue. A D gene is named only where the DNA matches it firmly. Some rows mark clone size as missing; the rest say once, few, many or name a class of expanded clone.

CDR3 DNA: TGTGCCACCAGCAGAGATCATGGTCAGCCCCAGCATTTT; CDR3 protein: CATSRDHGQPQHF; J gene: TRBJ1-5; D gene: NA; clone size: few; V gene: TRBV15
CDR3 DNA: TGCGCCAGCAGCCAAGATTTGGCAAATGGCGCAGATACGCAGTATTTT; CDR3 protein: CASSQDLANGADTQYF; J gene: TRBJ2-3; D gene: NA; clone size: NA; V gene: TRBV4-3
CDR3 DNA: TGCAGCGTTCAACCAGTGACAGGGATCTACGAGCAGTACTTC; CDR3 protein: CSVQPVTGIYEQYF; J gene: TRBJ2-7; D gene: TRBD1; clone size: few; V gene: TRBV29-1
CDR3 DNA: TGTGCCAGCTGGAGTCCTGGCAATCAGCCCCAGCATTTT; CDR3 protein: CASWSPGNQPQHF; J gene: TRBJ1-5; D gene: NA; clone size: many; V gene: TRBV6-1
CDR3 DNA: TGCAGCGTTTTCATCCCTGGCGGGGAGCTGTTTTTT; CDR3 protein: CSVFIPGGELFF; J gene: TRBJ2-2; D gene: NA; clone size: few; V gene: TRBV29-1
CDR3 DNA: TGTGCCAGCAGCCGACGGCTCTCTGGGGCCAACGTCCTGACTTTC; CDR3 protein: CASSRRLSGANVLTF; J gene: TRBJ2-6; D gene: NA; clone size: NA; V gene: TRBV21-1
CDR3 DNA: TGCGCCAGCAGCCAAGATTCGCAGACCTACGAGCAGTACTTC; CDR3 protein: CASSQDSQTYEQYF; J gene: TRBJ2-7; D gene: NA; clone size: few; V gene: TRBV4-3
CDR3 DNA: TGTGCCAGCAGCCATGACACAGTTCCTAGCACAGATACGCAGTATTTT; CDR3 protein: CASSHDTVPSTDTQYF; J gene: TRBJ2-3; D gene: NA; clone size: few; V gene: TRBV3-1
CDR3 DNA: TGTGCCAGCAGTTCCTTCCAGCTTCTCACAGATACGCAGTATTTT; CDR3 protein: CASSSFQLLTDTQYF; J gene: TRBJ2-3; D gene: NA; clone size: many; V gene: TRBV12-3/TRBV12-4
CDR3 DNA: TGTGCCAGCAGTGAACAGGGGGGAGAGTACGATGAGCAGTTCTTC; CDR3 protein: CASSEQGGEYDEQFF; J gene: TRBJ2-1; D gene: NA; clone size: many; V gene: TRBV2
CDR3 DNA: TGTGCCAGCAGCTTGGGGCCCAGCTCCTACAATGAGCAGTTCTTC; CDR3 protein: CASSLGPSSYNEQFF; J gene: TRBJ2-1; D gene: NA; clone size: many; V gene: TRBV5-6
CDR3 DNA: TGTGCCTGGAACTTGATACAGGGGGCGGCAGATACGCAGTATTTT; CDR3 protein: CAWNLIQGAADTQYF; J gene: TRBJ2-3; D gene: TRBD1; clone size: NA; V gene: TRBV30
CDR3 DNA: TGTGCCAGCAGCTTGGGGCGTCACACCGGGGAGCTGTTTTTT; CDR3 protein: CASSLGRHTGELFF; J gene: TRBJ2-2; D gene: NA; clone size: NA; V gene: TRBV7-6
CDR3 DNA: TGTGCCAGCAACCGAGCACCGGGACCGAACAATGAGCAGTTCTTC; CDR3 protein: CASNRAPGPNNEQFF; J gene: TRBJ2-1; D gene: NA; clone size: NA; V gene: TRBV11-2
CDR3 DNA: TGTGCCAGCAGCACCGGAGCTATCTACGAGCAGTACTTC; CDR3 protein: CASSTGAIYEQYF; J gene: TRBJ2-7; D gene: NA; clone size: many; V gene: TRBV21-1
CDR3 DNA: TGTGCCAGCCGGCCGGGGGGCGACACTGAAGCTTTCTTT; CDR3 protein: CASRPGGDTEAFF; J gene: TRBJ1-1; D gene: NA; clone size: few; V gene: TRBV3-1
CDR3 DNA: TGTGCCAGGGAAACTGATGAAGCTTTCTTT; CDR3 protein: CARETDEAFF; J gene: TRBJ1-1; D gene: NA; clone size: few; V gene: TRBV6-2/TRBV6-3
CDR3 DNA: TGCAGTGCTAGAGATGGGACAGAACACAATGAGCAGTTCTTC; CDR3 protein: CSARDGTEHNEQFF; J gene: TRBJ2-1; D gene: TRBD1; clone size: few; V gene: TRBV20-1
CDR3 DNA: TGTGCCAGCAGCTCACTCCCGGGACAGAAGGGAGAGACCCAGTACTTC; CDR3 protein: CASSSLPGQKGETQYF; J gene: TRBJ2-5; D gene: TRBD1; clone size: NA; V gene: TRBV11-2
CDR3 DNA: TGTGCCAGCAGCTCCTTTATGGGACAGGGGGCGGACGAGCAGTACTTC; CDR3 protein: CASSSFMGQGADEQYF; J gene: TRBJ2-7; D gene: TRBD1; clone size: few; V gene: TRBV12-3/TRBV12-4
CDR3 DNA: TGCAGCGTTGAGAGTGGGAACACTGAAGCTTTCTTT; CDR3 protein: CSVESGNTEAFF; J gene: TRBJ1-1; D gene: NA; clone size: many; V gene: TRBV29-1
CDR3 DNA: TGTGCCAGCAGTCTGAGACAGGGATCCTACGAGCAGTACTTC; CDR3 protein: CASSLRQGSYEQYF; J gene: TRBJ2-7; D gene: TRBD1; clone size: few; V gene: TRBV9
CDR3 DNA: TGTGCCTGGAACATGAACACTGAAGCTTTCTTT; CDR3 protein: CAWNMNTEAFF; J gene: TRBJ1-1; D gene: NA; clone size: few; V gene: TRBV30
CDR3 DNA: TGCGCCAGCAGCCAAGATCGGGACTATTTCTACGAGCAGTACTTC; CDR3 protein: CASSQDRDYFYEQYF; J gene: TRBJ2-7; D gene: TRBD2; clone size: many; V gene: TRBV4-3
CDR3 DNA: TGCGCCAGCAGCGGTTTTATGCCGGGACTAGCGGAGGTGAACACCGGGGAGCTGTTTTTT; CDR3 protein: CASSGFMPGLAEVNTGELFF; J gene: TRBJ2-2; D gene: TRBD2; clone size: NA; V gene: TRBV4-1
CDR3 DNA: TGTGCCAGCAGTTACTCGAACCGAGACAATGAGCAGTTCTTC; CDR3 protein: CASSYSNRDNEQFF; J gene: TRBJ2-1; D gene: NA; clone size: many; V gene: TRBV6-5
CDR3 DNA: TGCAGTGAGCGACTAGCGGGTTCCTACGAGCAGTACTTC; CDR3 protein: CSERLAGSYEQYF; J gene: TRBJ2-7; D gene: TRBD2; clone size: few; V gene: TRBV20-1
CDR3 DNA: TGTGCCAGCAGCTTGCGGGGACAGGGGAGTTACAATGAGCAGTTCTTC; CDR3 protein: CASSLRGQGSYNEQFF; J gene: TRBJ2-1; D gene: TRBD1; clone size: few; V gene: TRBV11-2
CDR3 DNA: TGCAGCGTCTACAGCGAGGAGGAGACCCAGTACTTC; CDR3 protein: CSVYSEEETQYF; J gene: TRBJ2-5; D gene: NA; clone size: NA; V gene: TRBV29-1
CDR3 DNA: TGTGCCAGCAGCGAAGATTCGGCAGTCACAGATACGCAGTATTTT; CDR3 protein: CASSEDSAVTDTQYF; J gene: TRBJ2-3; D gene: NA; clone size: NA; V gene: TRBV7-2